In its sample, the clone carrying this T cell receptor (beta chain) was seen a few times. This CDR3 spans 16 amino acids. CDR1 is SQVTM and CDR2 is ANQGSEA in the germline V gene. Trimming cost V 0 bases and J 0 bases; bases outside gene matches: 4. A J-beta primer mix and a sample-barcoded 5' primer were used in a second PCR of roughly 7 to 12 cycles. MiXCR, applied by TCRdb to the 5' RACE reads, yields one record per CDR3 protein. Of roughly 1 million distinct CDR3 sequences in the sample, under 30% were seen once. The data were obtained in a study of blood T cells in healthy people across ages. This sample was shared with a second study, whose subject was T cells of mothers and their children. That study reports: Persistent microchimeric T cell clones were not found at ~100 per million sensitivity.

The sequence was collected from a girl between 2 and 10 years old in good health. Sample: blood. This sequence joins TRBV29-1 and TRBJ2-1, with 8 nucleotides matching TRBD1. The CDR3 sequence: CSVEDRDRSSYNEQFF. CDR3 nucleotides: TGCAGCGTTGAAGATCGGGACAGGAGCTCCTACAATGAGCAGTTCTTC.